This passage covers 25 T cell receptor beta chains from one sample sequenced in a study of human T cells and chemical hapten exposure. MiXCR, run by TCRdb on the RACE reads, gives a single entry per CDR3 protein. The sample lists 140,000 or so distinct CDR3 sequences, roughly 12% occurring once. Regarding time point: patch test 2, 6 weeks after DPC sensitization. Noted treatment: therapeutic diphenylcyclopropenone sensitization with weekly scalp DPC. The specimen comprised whole blood, sampled in connection with sensitization to the hapten diphenylcyclopropenone (DPC). These receptors originate from a woman aged 45-60 years with alopecia areata. Some clones in this sample may be carry-over from other donors' samples.

This clonotype was seen only a few times. DNA for the CDR3: TGTGCCAGCAGCCAAGATCGGGCGGCTTCCTACGAGCAGTACTTC. It is translated as CASSQDRAASYEQYF. The rearrangement uses TRBV3-1 and TRBJ2-7, with D unclear. The CDR3 extends over 15 amino acids. Germline CDR1 reads LGHDT; CDR2 reads YNNKEL (reference sequence). The ends were cut back, 0 bases at V and 1 base at J, with 10 bases in the middle.

Ten or more counts support this clonotype. The V gene is TRBV6-2 or TRBV6-3, the J gene TRBJ2-1; a weak D match, TRBD2 (5 bases). With 6 bases removed from V and 3 bases from J, the gap between germline ends came to 9 bases. This CDR3 region has 13 residues. From germline, CDR1 is MNHEY and CDR2 SVGEGT. The CDR3 DNA is TGTGCCAGCAGGGACTTAGACTACAATGAGCAGTTCTTC. As protein: CASRDLDYNEQFF.

This clonotype was seen ten or more times. V and J are TRBV3-1 and TRBJ2-7, with 7 bases aligning to TRBD1. Trimming took 0 bases from V and 0 from J; bases not matched to a gene: 2. Germline values: CDR1 LGHDT, CDR2 YNNKEL (reference sequence). The CDR3 extends over 15 amino acids. CDR3 DNA: TGTGCCAGCAGCCAAGAAGGACAGGTCTCCTACGAGCAGTACTTC. Translated: CASSQEGQVSYEQYF.

The DNA for the CDR3 is TGCAGTGCTCTAGGAGGCGCGAACTATGGCTACACCTTC. Protein sequence: CSALGGANYGYTF. The rearrangement links TRBV20-1 to TRBJ1-2; no firm D call. The CDR3 extends over 13 amino acids. Per germline, CDR1 DFQATT and CDR2 SNEGSKA (reference sequence). V lost 5 bases, J lost 2 bases, and 12 bases lay in between.

There are a few counts of this clonotype. The V call is TRBV7-2, the J call TRBJ2-2; no firm D call. With 5 bases removed from V and 8 bases from J, the gap between germline ends came to 18 bases. Germline CDR1 reads SGHTA; CDR2 reads FQGNSA. The CDR3 loop spans 15 amino acids. The CDR3 here is CASSLTTHLTGELFF. In DNA, the CDR3 is TGTGCCAGCAGCCTAACCACCCACCTCACGGGGGAGCTGTTTTTT.

The rearrangement links TRBV19 to TRBJ1-2, with D unclear. V lost 10 bases and J 5 bases, leaving 11 bases between the germline ends. Per germline, CDR1 LNHDA and CDR2 SQIVND (reference sequence). This CDR3 has 11 residues. The CDR3 reads CATREGYGYTF. The CDR3 region has the DNA TGTGCCACCCGGGAAGGGTATGGCTACACCTTC.

This clonotype was recorded many times. This chain links TRBV27 with TRBJ2-5; D unresolved. Looked up from germline, CDR1 is MNHEY and CDR2 is SMNVEV (reference sequence). This CDR3 comprises 14 residues. Trimming stripped 5 bases from V and 5 bases from J, with 15 bases between. The CDR3 DNA reads as TGTGCCAGCAGTGCCGGGTCCTTGCGGGAGACCCAGTACTTC. Its protein product is CASSAGSLRETQYF.

The rearrangement joins TRBV7-8 to TRBJ1-6; D ambiguous. The length of the CDR3 is 13 residues. Germline assignment: CDR1 SGHVS and CDR2 FQNEAQ. Trimming shortened V by 3 bases and J by 5 bases, and 5 bases separated the two germline ends. CDR3 residues: CASSFGDNSPLHF. CDR3 DNA sequence: TGTGCCAGCAGCTTTGGTGATAATTCACCCCTCCACTTT.

There are a few counts of this clonotype. This rearrangement joins TRBV6-5 to TRBJ2-6; 9 bases fit TRBD1. The CDR3 consists of 19 residues. Germline lookup yields CDR1 MNHEY and CDR2 SVGAGI. The trim removed 4 bases at V and 0 bases at J, leaving 10 bases unmatched. In nucleotides, the CDR3 is TGTGCCAGCAGTTTCACAGGGGGCCCTCGCCCCTCTGGGGCCAACGTCCTGACTTTC. The encoded protein is CASSFTGGPRPSGANVLTF.

This clonotype was recorded at least ten times. The chain combines TRBV5-1 with TRBJ1-2; D not certain. CDR1 and CDR2 (germline): SGHRS, YFSETQ. The CDR3 loop spans 15 amino acids. Trimming stripped 5 bases from V and 0 bases from J, with 14 bases between. CDR3 sequence: CASSHGETSNYGYTF. CDR3 sequence (DNA): TGCGCCAGCAGTCATGGGGAGACCTCTAACTATGGCTACACCTTC.

In nucleotides, the CDR3 is TGCGCCAGCAGCCGAACCCTGACTAGCGGGAGAGGATCAGATACGCAGTATTTT. It yields the protein CASSRTLTSGRGSDTQYF. This chain links TRBV5-1 with TRBJ2-3; 12 nucleotides line up with TRBD2. Germline lookup yields CDR1 SGHRS and CDR2 YFSETQ. V was pared by 4 bases and J by 4 bases, with 13 bases of the junction left unmatched. The CDR3 has 18 residues.

This clonotype was counted between two and nine times. V and J are TRBV6-5 and TRBJ2-3, with a possible D match to TRBD2 (5 bases). Trimming pared 8 bases from V and 4 bases from J, leaving 19 bases between. Looked up from germline, CDR1 is MNHEY and CDR2 is SVGAGI. The CDR3 spans 15 residues. The CDR3 nucleotides are TGTGCCAGCGCACTAGGTCCGGGAAGCGCAGATACGCAGTATTTT. This encodes CASALGPGSADTQYF.

This clonotype has a count of ten or more. The chain carries TRBV5-4 and TRBJ1-6, with D uncertain. V gave up 7 bases and J gave up 8 bases, with 22 bases separating them. The CDR3 sequence is 16 residues long. Looked up from germline, CDR1 is SGHNT and CDR2 is YYREEE (reference sequence). The CDR3 DNA follows: TGTGCCAGCGGTGGTAATCGCGGTATCGGCGATTCACCCCTCCACTTT. Translation: CASGGNRGIGDSPLHF.

This chain uses TRBV18 with TRBJ1-6, with TRBD1 as a possible D gene (5 bases). In germline, CDR1 is KGHSH, CDR2 LQKENI. The CDR3 length is 15 residues. Trimming left V 4 bases short and J 6 bases short, with 13 bases between. The CDR3 protein is CASSHGTSANSPLHF. CDR3 nucleotides: TGTGCCAGCTCACATGGGACGTCGGCTAATTCACCCCTCCACTTT.

The chain has TRBV5-1 and TRBJ2-1; D is perhaps TRBD1 (5 bases). This CDR3 has 12 amino acids. V lost 4 bases and J lost 6, with 8 bases in between. Looked up from germline, CDR1 is SGHRS and CDR2 is YFSETQ. CDR3 protein: CASSLDTNEQFF. For the CDR3, the DNA is TGCGCCAGCAGCCTGGACACCAATGAGCAGTTCTTC.

The J gene is TRBJ2-1, the V gene TRBV14, with D hard to call. Trimming pared 0 bases from V and 8 bases from J, leaving 8 bases between. CDR1 and CDR2 from the germline V gene are SGHDN and FVKESK. The CDR3 spans 13 residues. The CDR3 sequence: CASSQDLRYEQFF. In nucleotides, the CDR3 is TGTGCCAGCAGCCAAGATCTCCGCTATGAGCAGTTCTTC.

This clonotype was found a few times. It is likely a read error, because the conserved phenylalanine at the end of the CDR3 is missing. This chain connects TRBV6-5 to TRBJ2-7, with 11 positions matching TRBD1. The J segment lost 3 bases and the V segment lost 4 bases, leaving 5 bases of the junction unmatched. The CDR3 length is 15 residues. Germline CDR1 and CDR2: MNHEY and SVGAGI. CDR3 nucleotides: TGTGCCAGCAGTTCCCGGACAGGGGGCAACTACGAGCAGTACTCC. It specifies CASSSRTGGNYEQYS.

This clonotype has more than one count but fewer than ten. The genes are TRBV5-4 and TRBJ1-2; D not certain. Trimming shortened V by 0 bases and J by 9 bases, and 12 bases separated the two germline ends. The CDR3 length is 13 residues. CDR1 is SGHNT and CDR2 is YYREEE in the germline V gene (reference sequence). CDR3 region: CASSLEVVWSYTF. Written as DNA, the CDR3 is TGTGCCAGCAGCTTGGAAGTAGTATGGAGCTACACCTTC. Full variable domain (remainder filled in from reference TRBV5-4 and TRBJ1-2): ETGVTQSPTHLIKTRGQQVTLRCSSQSGHNTVSWYQQALGQGPQFIFQYYREEENGRGNFPPRFSGLQFPNYSSELNVNALELDDSALYLCASSLEVVWSYTFGSGTRLTVV.

At least ten counts were recorded for this clonotype. The chain links TRBV29-1 to TRBJ2-5, with TRBD2 as a possible D gene (7 bases). Germline lookup yields CDR1 SQVTM and CDR2 ANQGSEA. Trimming shortened V by 8 bases and J by 5 bases, and 12 bases separated the two germline ends. CDR3 size: 11 residues. The CDR3 DNA reads TGCAGCAAAAAGGGGGGGGAGACCCAGTACTTC. Translating it yields CSKKGGETQYF.

This clonotype was seen many times. The chain uses TRBV7-9 and TRBJ1-2, with D possibly TRBD1 on 5 matching bases. This CDR3 region has 13 residues. CDR1 is SEHNR, CDR2 FQNEAQ, per germline (reference sequence). Trimming took off 4 bases at V and 4 bases at J, with 10 bases between the two ends. Here the CDR3 DNA reads TGTGCCAGCAGCTCACCACAGGCCTATGGCTACACCTTC. Its translation is CASSSPQAYGYTF.

The DNA for the CDR3 is TGTGCCAGCAGCTTGTTCGGGCCGGGTACGCAGTATTTT. Translated, it gives CASSLFGPGTQYF. This chain links TRBV7-3 with TRBJ2-3, with D uncertain. Per germline, CDR1 SGHTA and CDR2 FQGTGA. CDR3 length: 13 amino acids. The V end lost 3 bases, the J end lost 8 bases, and 12 bases lay between the germline ends.

This clonotype was observed a handful of times. The chain has TRBV28 and TRBJ2-7, with 9 bases matching TRBD1. Germline loops: CDR1 MDHEN, CDR2 SYDVKM. With V trimmed by 4 bases and J by 6 bases, 7 bases remained unmatched. The CDR3 is made up of 14 amino acids. CDR3 DNA sequence: TGTGCCAGCAGTTGGGACAGGGTCGGAGGCGAGCAGTACTTC. Translation gives CASSWDRVGGEQYF.

This clonotype has at least ten counts. The genes are TRBV12-3 or TRBV12-4 and TRBJ2-1; possibly TRBD1 or TRBD2 for D (5 bases each). This CDR3 has 14 amino acids. The V end lost 6 bases, the J end lost 9 bases, and 18 bases lay between the germline ends. The CDR3 nucleotides read TGTGCCAGCAGGCCGGGACCCCTACCTCCTGAGCAGTTCTTC. Its translation: CASRPGPLPPEQFF.

This clonotype was detected only a few times. The J gene is TRBJ2-7, the V gene TRBV3-1; a possible D gene is TRBD2 (5 bases). Germline-derived CDR1 and CDR2 are LGHDT and YNNKEL (reference sequence). This CDR3 is 14 amino acids long. Trimming removed 4 bases from V and 0 bases from J, with 10 bases in between. Written as DNA, the CDR3 is TGTGCCAGCAGCCCGGACTTTATCTCCTACGAGCAGTACTTC. Its protein is CASSPDFISYEQYF.

This clonotype was detected only a few times. The J gene is TRBJ1-4, the V gene TRBV6-2 or TRBV6-3; D is uncertain. Germline CDR1 is MNHEY and CDR2 is SVGEGT. Deletions cut 6 bases from V and 6 bases from J, with 8 bases between. CDR3 size: 12 residues. The CDR3 nucleotides read TGTGCCAGCAGGCGCATGGATGAAAAACTGTTTTTT. Translating gives CASRRMDEKLFF.